Listed here is a single T cell receptor beta chain. The target antigen is unknown. The data stem from a study of PD-1 blockade in classical Hodgkin lymphoma. About the research overall: Nivolumab was administered to patients intravenously at 3 mg/kg every 2 weeks.

Relapses following autologous stem cell transplantation were seen in all patients, with brentuximab vedotin exposure varying. Points from the study as a whole: Complete responders matched newly diagnosed patients in baseline diversity. Before treatment, TCR diversity in newly diagnosed patients was reportedly lower than in healthy donors.

V lost 4 bases and J lost 5; bases outside the gene matches: 11. This CDR3 comprises 15 residues. Germline loops: CDR1 SGDLS, CDR2 YYNGEE. Libraries were prepared by immunoSEQ multiplex PCR; TCRdb keeps only in-frame clonotypes and omits some of them. Of 95,000 to 100,000 clones listed, around 89% were seen once; the top ten hold about 6.1%. The receptor was derived from a human donor with classical Hodgkin lymphoma. The chain joins TRBV9 to TRBJ1-2; TRBD1 matches 7 bases. Source: peripheral blood mononuclear cells (PBMCs), taken before the second cycle of nivolumab. In DNA, the CDR3 is TGTGCCAGCAGCCCAAGACAGGGAACGTTTTATGGCTACACCTTC. Translating gives CASSPRQGTFYGYTF.